These T cell receptor beta chains were read from a single sample in a study of technical replicates of blood from a few donors. The data were produced by immunoSEQ multiplex PCR, yet TCRdb's version contains in-frame clones alone and is incomplete. The data contain tens of thousands of clones, approximately 97% of them singletons. Sequenced input: T cells isolated from PBMCs. These receptors were collected from a human donor in good health. CDR3s include the opening cysteine and the closing phenylalanine or tryptophan. A D gene is named only where the DNA matches it firmly. Clone size is stated in some rows and not others, as once, few, many or a class when expanded.

v_call: TRBV5-1; clone_size: NA; d_call: TRBD2; j_call: TRBJ2-2; cdr3_nt: TGCGCCAGCAGCCCTTTAGCGGGGGGCACGAACACCGGGGAGCTGTTTTTT; cdr3_aa: CASSPLAGGTNTGELFF
v_call: TRBV28; clone_size: NA; d_call: NA; j_call: TRBJ2-5; cdr3_nt: TGTGCCAGCAGTTCCCCAAGTTGGCAGGGCCAGACCCAGTACTTC; cdr3_aa: CASSSPSWQGQTQYF
v_call: TRBV19; clone_size: NA; d_call: TRBD1; j_call: TRBJ2-7; cdr3_nt: TGTGCCAGTAGTCTGGACAGGGCCACGACAGGATACGAGCAGTACTTC; cdr3_aa: CASSLDRATTGYEQYF
v_call: TRBV5-6; clone_size: NA; d_call: TRBD2; j_call: TRBJ2-7; cdr3_nt: TGTGCCAGCAGCTTTCCAGCGGGGGAATACGAGCAGTACTTC; cdr3_aa: CASSFPAGEYEQYF
v_call: TRBV7-9; clone_size: NA; d_call: TRBD2; j_call: TRBJ2-1; cdr3_nt: TGTGCCAGCAGTTCTACTAGCGGCTCCTACAATGAGCAGTTCTTC; cdr3_aa: CASSSTSGSYNEQFF
v_call: TRBV15; clone_size: NA; d_call: TRBD2; j_call: TRBJ2-1; cdr3_nt: TGTGCCACCGACAAGGGAGGGGCCTACAATGAGCAGTTCTTC; cdr3_aa: CATDKGGAYNEQFF
v_call: TRBV19; clone_size: once; d_call: NA; j_call: TRBJ1-2; cdr3_nt: TGTGCCAGTAGTAAGGGTCCCGGGACTCCCTATGGCTACACCTTC; cdr3_aa: CASSKGPGTPYGYTF
v_call: TRBV5-5; clone_size: NA; d_call: NA; j_call: TRBJ1-2; cdr3_nt: TGTGCCAGCAGCTTGGAAGGGGCGGATGGCTACACCTTC; cdr3_aa: CASSLEGADGYTF
v_call: TRBV6-5; clone_size: once; d_call: TRBD1; j_call: TRBJ1-1; cdr3_nt: TGTGCCAGCATGACAGGGAGGAACACTGAAGCTTTCTTT; cdr3_aa: CASMTGRNTEAFF
v_call: TRBV27; clone_size: NA; d_call: TRBD2; j_call: TRBJ2-7; cdr3_nt: TGTGCCAGCAGTTTAGGGCTAGCGGGGCCCTCCTACGAGCAGTACTTC; cdr3_aa: CASSLGLAGPSYEQYF
v_call: TRBV6-1; clone_size: NA; d_call: TRBD1; j_call: TRBJ1-3; cdr3_nt: TGTGCCAGCAGTGAGACAGGGGGTGGAAACACCATATATTTT; cdr3_aa: CASSETGGGNTIYF
v_call: TRBV6-1; clone_size: NA; d_call: TRBD1; j_call: TRBJ2-7; cdr3_nt: TGTGCCAGCACCGAGGGACAGGGGGCATCCTACGAGCAGTACTTC; cdr3_aa: CASTEGQGASYEQYF
v_call: TRBV4-1; clone_size: NA; d_call: TRBD1; j_call: TRBJ1-3; cdr3_nt: TGCGCCAGCAGCCTTACAGGGGGGCCCTCTGGAAACACCATATATTTT; cdr3_aa: CASSLTGGPSGNTIYF
v_call: TRBV23-1; clone_size: NA; d_call: NA; j_call: TRBJ1-5; cdr3_nt: TGCGCCAGCAGTCAGGTCCAGTTTAGCAATCAGCCCCAGCATTTT; cdr3_aa: CASSQVQFSNQPQHF
v_call: TRBV7-9; clone_size: NA; d_call: NA; j_call: TRBJ1-2; cdr3_nt: TGTGCCAGCAGCTTTTTGGGCCGGGAGACCCACTATGGCTACACCTTC; cdr3_aa: CASSFLGRETHYGYTF
v_call: TRBV5-8; clone_size: NA; d_call: NA; j_call: TRBJ1-1; cdr3_nt: TGTGCCAGCATCAGACGGACTTACACTGAAGCTTTCTTT; cdr3_aa: CASIRRTYTEAFF
v_call: TRBV5-4; clone_size: NA; d_call: NA; j_call: TRBJ2-1; cdr3_nt: TGTGCCAGCAGCTTCTCTGCGCAGGCCGCCTACAATGAGCAGTTCTTC; cdr3_aa: CASSFSAQAAYNEQFF
v_call: TRBV5-4; clone_size: once; d_call: TRBD2; j_call: TRBJ2-1; cdr3_nt: TGTGCCAGCAGCTTGGCCCACGGGGGGGACAATGAGCAGTTCTTC; cdr3_aa: CASSLAHGGDNEQFF
v_call: TRBV10-3; clone_size: NA; d_call: TRBD2; j_call: TRBJ2-2; cdr3_nt: TGTGCCAACTCAGTGAACCTAGCGGGAGATAGTACCGGGGAGCTGTTTTTT; cdr3_aa: CANSVNLAGDSTGELFF
v_call: TRBV29-1; clone_size: NA; d_call: TRBD1; j_call: TRBJ2-1; cdr3_nt: TGCAGCGCCGGGACAGTACCTACAAGTGAGCAGTTCTTC; cdr3_aa: CSAGTVPTSEQFF
v_call: TRBV4-1; clone_size: NA; d_call: TRBD1; j_call: TRBJ2-5; cdr3_nt: TGCGCCAGCAGCCACTTAATTCCCCGACAGGGAGAGACCCAGTACTTC; cdr3_aa: CASSHLIPRQGETQYF
v_call: TRBV7-9; clone_size: NA; d_call: TRBD1; j_call: TRBJ2-7; cdr3_nt: TGTGCCAGCAGCTTATTTGATAGGACAGGGGGCAGGAACGAGCAGTACTTC; cdr3_aa: CASSLFDRTGGRNEQYF